This T cell receptor (beta chain) derives from a study of somatic mutations in cytotoxic T cells in rheumatoid arthritis. Study-wide findings and caveats: Between rheumatoid arthritis patients and age-matched healthy controls, CD8+ T-cell clonality showed no significant difference. Researchers did not know the antigen targets of the expanded CD8+ clones. Of 65 patients, fewer than ten had a largest CD8+ clone that exceeded 20% of CD8+ cells. In rheumatoid arthritis patients, unlike healthy controls, CD8+ clonality rose with age.

V was trimmed by 5 bases and J by 5 bases, leaving 10 bases between them. The CDR3 has 13 residues. Germline CDR1 LNHDA, CDR2 SQIVND (reference sequence). TCRdb's table, derived via immunoSEQ multiplex PCR, lists solely in-frame clones and lacks some. The table includes 10,000 to 12,000 clones, around four fifths detected once. To note about this clone: Antigen: not known.

The clonotype comes from a man aged 50-60 years in good health. Specimen: CD8+ T cells sorted from blood. The chain carries TRBV19 and TRBJ2-1; TRBD1 is a possible D gene (6 bases). CDR3 DNA: TGTGCCAGTAGTCCCACAGGGAACAATGAGCAGTTCTTC. Translating it yields CASSPTGNNEQFF.